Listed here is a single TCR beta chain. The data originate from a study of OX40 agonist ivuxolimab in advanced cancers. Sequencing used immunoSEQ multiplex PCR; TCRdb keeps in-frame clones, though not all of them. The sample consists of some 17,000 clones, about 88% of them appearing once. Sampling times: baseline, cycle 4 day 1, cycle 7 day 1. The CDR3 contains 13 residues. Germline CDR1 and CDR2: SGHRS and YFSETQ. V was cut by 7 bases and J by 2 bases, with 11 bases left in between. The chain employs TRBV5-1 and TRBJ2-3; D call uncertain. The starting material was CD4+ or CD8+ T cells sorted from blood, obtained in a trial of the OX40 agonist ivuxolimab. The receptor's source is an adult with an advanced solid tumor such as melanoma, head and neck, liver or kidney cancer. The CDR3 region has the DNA TGCGCCAGCGCTGGGATGTTCACAGATACGCAGTATTTT. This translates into CASAGMFTDTQYF.